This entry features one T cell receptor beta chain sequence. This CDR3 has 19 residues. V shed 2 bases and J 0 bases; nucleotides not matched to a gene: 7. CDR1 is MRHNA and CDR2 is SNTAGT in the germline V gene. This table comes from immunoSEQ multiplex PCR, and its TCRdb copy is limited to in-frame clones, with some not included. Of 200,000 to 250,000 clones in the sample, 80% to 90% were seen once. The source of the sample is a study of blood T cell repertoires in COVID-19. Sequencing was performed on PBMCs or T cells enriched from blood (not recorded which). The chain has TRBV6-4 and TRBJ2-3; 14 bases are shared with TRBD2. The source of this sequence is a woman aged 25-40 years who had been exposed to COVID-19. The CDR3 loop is CASSDGGLAGASSTDTQYF. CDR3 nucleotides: TGTGCCAGCAGTGACGGGGGACTAGCGGGGGCCTCTAGCACAGATACGCAGTATTTT.